This TCR beta chain was found in a study of PD-1 blockade in classical Hodgkin lymphoma. Findings of the study overall: By C4D1, diversity of CD4+ TCRs had risen significantly, whereas that of CD8+ TCRs had not.

Documented time point: cycle 4 day 1 (C4D1), after more than five weeks of nivolumab. Relapse after autologous stem cell transplantation occurred in every patient, and brentuximab vedotin exposure varied. Germline V gene sequence: CDR1 SEHNR, CDR2 FQNEAQ (reference sequence). This CDR3 is 15 amino acids long. V lost 5 bases to trimming and J lost 0 bases, with 14 bases between them. TCRdb keeps only in-frame clones here, not all; method: immunoSEQ multiplex PCR. This sample has around 17,000 clones, with under 90% found just once. This clone came up a few times. The antigen remains undetermined. This clonotype was obtained from a human donor with classical Hodgkin lymphoma. The sample was peripheral blood mononuclear cells (PBMCs), taken before the fourth cycle of nivolumab. The chain has TRBV7-9 and TRBJ2-7; D remains unclear. CDR3 DNA sequence: TGTGCCAGCAGCGTGGACGGGCGAAGCTCCTACGAGCAGTACTTC. Its translation: CASSVDGRSSYEQYF.